This entry lists 13 T cell receptor beta chains sequenced from one sample in a study of blood T cell repertoires in COVID-19. The table came from immunoSEQ multiplex PCR; TCRdb's copy has only in-frame clones and leaves some out. The table records roughly 350,000 clones, over 70% of them present only once. The sequenced sample consisted of peripheral blood. Receptors were obtained from a woman in her forties or fifties with COVID-19, enrolled during active disease.

This clone was detected only a few times. The chain has TRBV4-1 and TRBJ1-1; 10 bases fit TRBD1. The CDR3 length is 16 residues. Trimming cost V 1 base and J 1 base; bases outside gene matches: 3. Germline assignment: CDR1 MGHRA and CDR2 YSYEKL. This CDR3 is CASSQVRDRGNTEAFF. For the CDR3, the DNA is TGCGCCAGCAGCCAAGTTAGGGACAGGGGGAACACTGAAGCTTTCTTT.

The chain carries TRBV6-6 and TRBJ2-7; the D gene is possibly TRBD2 (6 bases). CDR3 length equals 13 residues. V was trimmed by 10 bases and J by 0 bases, leaving 13 bases between them. Germline-derived CDR1 and CDR2 are MNHNY and SVGAGI (reference sequence). The DNA for the CDR3 is TGTGCCATCGGCGGGGCGGGCTCCTACGAGCAGTACTTC. It translates to CAIGGAGSYEQYF.

The V gene is TRBV7-7, the J gene TRBJ2-5, with 7 bases that match TRBD2. CDR3 size: 14 residues. J gave up 1 base and V 8 bases, and 7 bases lay outside the gene matches. CDR1 is SSHAT and CDR2 is FNYEAQ in the germline V gene (reference sequence). The CDR3 reads CASRPGGSQETQYF. CDR3 nucleotide sequence: TGTGCCAGCCGACCTGGCGGGAGCCAAGAGACCCAGTACTTC.

The chain couples TRBV29-1 to TRBJ1-5, with D perhaps TRBD1 (6 bases). Germline loops: CDR1 SQVTM, CDR2 ANQGSEA. The CDR3 has 15 amino acids. Trimming shortened V by 4 bases and J by 3 bases, and 16 bases separated the two germline ends. CDR3 residues: CSVVWTETVNQPQHF. The CDR3 DNA is TGCAGCGTTGTGTGGACAGAAACCGTCAATCAGCCCCAGCATTTT.

The V gene is TRBV6-2 or TRBV6-3, the J gene TRBJ2-7, with D possibly being TRBD2 (5 bases). The germline gives CDR1 MNHEY, CDR2 SVGEGT. V lost 0 bases, J lost 3 bases, and 9 bases lay in between. The CDR3 length is 14 residues. The CDR3 sequence: CASSYSFGVYEQYF. The CDR3 region has the DNA TGTGCCAGCAGTTACTCGTTCGGGGTCTACGAGCAGTACTTC.

The chain employs TRBV19 and TRBJ1-2; a weak D match, TRBD1 (6 bases). The CDR3 length is 16 residues. Trimming shortened V by 7 bases and J by 5 bases, and 23 bases separated the two germline ends. Germline loops: CDR1 LNHDA, CDR2 SQIVND (reference sequence). The CDR3 region is CASTDSTGLLNYGYTF. CDR3 coding DNA: TGTGCCAGTACCGATTCAACAGGGCTCCTGAATTATGGCTACACCTTC.

The chain has TRBV7-2 and TRBJ2-1; 7 bases line up with TRBD1. V gave up 1 base and J gave up 4 bases; unmatched junction bases: 4. Germline V CDR1 and CDR2: SGHTA, FQGNSA. The CDR3 loop spans 15 amino acids. The CDR3 DNA follows: TGTGCCAGCAGCTTAGGTACCAGGGGGTACAATGAGCAGTTCTTC. It specifies CASSLGTRGYNEQFF.

DNA for the CDR3: TGTGCCAGCTCCCTGACTGGGAGTGAGCAGTTCTTC. It yields the protein CASSLTGSEQFF. The V call is TRBV18, the J call TRBJ2-1, with a possible D match to TRBD2 (5 bases). The CDR3 is 12 residues long. V dropped 6 bases and J dropped 9 bases, with 12 bases sitting between them. The germline gives CDR1 KGHSH, CDR2 LQKENI.

V and J are TRBV19 and TRBJ2-5; 10 bases agree with TRBD2. This CDR3 is built from 14 residues. V was pared by 5 bases and J by 5 bases, with 5 bases of the junction left unmatched. The V gene's germline CDR1 is LNHDA and CDR2 SQIVND (reference sequence). The CDR3 DNA follows: TGTGCCAGTAGTCAGCGGGAGGGCCGTGAGACCCAGTACTTC. It yields the protein CASSQREGRETQYF.

This chain's CDR3 is CASSHGTGLEKLFF. CDR3 nucleotides: TGCGCCAGCAGCCATGGTACAGGGCTGGAAAAACTGTTTTTT. The chain joins TRBV4-1 to TRBJ1-4, with D tentatively TRBD1 (6 bases). Germline assignment: CDR1 MGHRA and CDR2 YSYEKL. V shed 3 bases and J shed 8 bases, with 13 bases lying between them. CDR3 length: 14 amino acids.

J is TRBJ2-7 and V is TRBV12-3 or TRBV12-4; D might be TRBD2 (6 bases). V lost 5 bases to trimming and J lost 6 bases, with 14 bases between them. This CDR3 spans 13 amino acids. The CDR3 is CASSPGLLSEQYF. CDR3 DNA sequence: TGTGCCAGCAGTCCAGGACTACTCTCCGAGCAGTACTTC.

The chain carries TRBV5-1 and TRBJ2-2; 8 bases line up with TRBD2. Germline loops: CDR1 SGHRS, CDR2 YFSETQ. The length of the CDR3 is 15 residues. V shed 3 bases and J 4 bases; nucleotides not matched to a gene: 5. The CDR3 region is CASSWKREFTGELFF. Written as DNA, the CDR3 is TGCGCCAGCAGCTGGAAGCGGGAGTTCACCGGGGAGCTGTTTTTT.

The gene calls are TRBV3-1 (or the pseudogene TRBV3-2) and TRBJ1-1; no clear D gene. Germline V gives CDR1 LGHDT, CDR2 YNNKEL (reference sequence). With 8 bases removed from V and 6 bases from J, the gap between germline ends came to 13 bases. The CDR3 runs 12 residues. CDR3 sequence reads: CASGATRAEAFF. DNA of the CDR3: TGTGCCAGCGGAGCGACCCGCGCTGAAGCTTTCTTT.